This TCR beta chain comes out of a study of shared clonotypes between healthy human individuals. The protocol was immunoSEQ multiplex PCR, while the TCRdb copy is restricted to in-frame clones and leaves out a portion. Of approximately 98,000 clones listed, over 65% are singletons. Trimming removed 2 bases from V and 6 bases from J, with 13 bases in between. Germline CDR1 is SGHAT and CDR2 is FQNNGV. The CDR3 has 14 residues. The sequenced sample was memory CD8+ T cells sorted from blood. Subset defined: CD45RO+ cells pooled with CCR7-negative TemRA cells. This receptor was identified in a woman aged 25-40 years in good health. This chain links TRBV11-2 with TRBJ1-2, with D tentatively TRBD1 (6 bases). CDR3 DNA: TGTGCCAGCAGCTTATTAGGGGGGCGTGATGGCTACACCTTC. It translates to CASSLLGGRDGYTF.